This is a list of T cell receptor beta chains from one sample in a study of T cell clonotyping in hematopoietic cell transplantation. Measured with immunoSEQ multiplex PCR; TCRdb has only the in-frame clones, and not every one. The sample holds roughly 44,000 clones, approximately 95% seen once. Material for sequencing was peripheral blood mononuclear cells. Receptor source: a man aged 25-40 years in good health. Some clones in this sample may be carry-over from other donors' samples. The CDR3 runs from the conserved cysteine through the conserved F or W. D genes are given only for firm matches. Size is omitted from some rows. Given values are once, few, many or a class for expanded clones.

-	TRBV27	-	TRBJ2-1	TGTGCCAGCAGTCGTGACAACCTCTACAATGAGCAGTTCTTC	CASSRDNLYNEQFF
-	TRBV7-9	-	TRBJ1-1	TGTGCCAGCAGCGTTCATATGGGGCTGGACACTGAAGCTTTCTTT	CASSVHMGLDTEAFF
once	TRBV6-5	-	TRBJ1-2	TGTGCCGCGAGAAGGGCCGGGGGTTATGGCTACACCTTC	CAARRAGGYGYTF
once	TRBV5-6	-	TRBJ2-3	TGTGCCAGCAGCTTTCTTGGGGGCGCGGATACGCAGTATTTT	CASSFLGGADTQYF
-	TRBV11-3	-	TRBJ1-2	TGTGCCAGCAGCTTAGGCCGGTTAGGAGGCTACACCTTC	CASSLGRLGGYTF
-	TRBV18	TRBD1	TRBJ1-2	TGTGCCAGCTCATCATCTTTGTCGGGACAGCCTTATGGCTACACCTTC	CASSSSLSGQPYGYTF
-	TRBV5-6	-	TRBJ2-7	TGTGCCAGCACCCGAGAGGGCCTCAGAGGCTCCTACGAGCAGTACTTC	CASTREGLRGSYEQYF
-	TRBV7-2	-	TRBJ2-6	TGTGCCAGCAGCTGGGATAAAACTGGGGCCAACGTCCTGACTTTC	CASSWDKTGANVLTF
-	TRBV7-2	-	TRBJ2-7	TGTGCCAGCAGCTTAGGGTTTGGGGAGCAGTACTTC	CASSLGFGEQYF
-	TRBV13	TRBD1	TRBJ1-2	TGTGCCAGCAGCTTAGAGAGACAGGGGCTATATGGCTACACCTTC	CASSLERQGLYGYTF
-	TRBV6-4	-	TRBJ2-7	TGTGCCAGCAGCCCGGGAATGGGAGGCGAGCAGTACTTC	CASSPGMGGEQYF
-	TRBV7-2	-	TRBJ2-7	TGTGCCAGCAGCTTAGGCCAAGCCAGGGTCTACGAGCAGTACTTC	CASSLGQARVYEQYF
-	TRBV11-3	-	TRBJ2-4	TGTGCCAGCAGCTTACGGGTAGGGGATGACATTCAGTACTTC	CASSLRVGDDIQYF
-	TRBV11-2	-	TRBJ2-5	TGTGCCGGGGGAAGGGGAGGAGAGACCCAGTACTTC	CAGGRGGETQYF
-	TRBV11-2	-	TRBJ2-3	TGTGCCAGCAGCTCCCACATGGGGGCCCCAGATACGCAGTATTTT	CASSSHMGAPDTQYF
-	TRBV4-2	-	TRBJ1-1	TGTGCCAGCAGCCAGACTTTGGCCACTGAAGCTTTCTTT	CASSQTLATEAFF
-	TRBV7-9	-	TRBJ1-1	TGTGCCAGCCGAGACAGGCGAGACACTGAAGCTTTCTTT	CASRDRRDTEAFF
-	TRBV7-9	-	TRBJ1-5	TGTGCCAGCAGCTCTACAGGGAACAATCAGCCCCAGCATTTT	CASSSTGNNQPQHF
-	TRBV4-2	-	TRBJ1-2	TGTGCCAGCAGATCAACATCTGGCTACACCTTC	CASRSTSGYTF
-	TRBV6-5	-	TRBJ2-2	TGTGCCAGCAGTTACTCGATACTAGCCGGGGCCGGGGAGCTGTTTTTT	CASSYSILAGAGELFF
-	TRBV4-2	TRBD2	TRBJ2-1	TGTGCCAGCAGCCAAGAGTCGGCTAGCGGGGAATCCAATGAGCAGTTCTTC	CASSQESASGESNEQFF
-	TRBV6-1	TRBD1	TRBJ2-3	TGTGCCAGCAGTGCCGGGACAGGGGGCCGCACAGATACGCAGTATTTT	CASSAGTGGRTDTQYF
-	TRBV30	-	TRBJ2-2	TGTGCCTGGAGCTACGGGACTGATAACACCGGGGAGCTGTTTTTT	CAWSYGTDNTGELFF
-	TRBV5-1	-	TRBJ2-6	TGCGCCAGCAGATCCTATTCAGGGGCTGGGGCCAACGTCCTGACTTTC	CASRSYSGAGANVLTF
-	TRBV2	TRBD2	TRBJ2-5	TGTGCCAGCAGTGCGGGAGGGGGGAAGACCCAGTACTTC	CASSAGGGKTQYF